The rows below give T cell receptor beta chains drawn from one sample of a study of T cell responses to AZD1222 COVID-19 vaccine. Assay: immunoSEQ multiplex PCR; the TCRdb copy retains only in-frame clones and omits some. The table includes roughly 130,000 clones, 80% to 90% detected once. Sequences were derived from peripheral blood, sampled on day 0 of AZD1222 vaccination. The receptors shown here come from an adult in good health. The CDR3 runs from the conserved cysteine through the conserved F or W. The D gene is left open where the match is weak. Some rows have no size entry. The others give once, few or many, or a class for an expanded clone.

abundance | d_gene | j_gene | v_gene | CDR3aa | CDR3nt
- | TRBD1 | TRBJ1-1 | TRBV28 | CASSLWGQGQNEAFF | TGTGCCAGCAGTTTATGGGGTCAGGGACAGAATGAAGCTTTCTTT
- | - | TRBJ2-7 | TRBV5-1 | CASSPRRDAYEQYF | TGCGCCAGCAGCCCCCGGCGCGACGCCTACGAGCAGTACTTC
- | TRBD1 | TRBJ1-2 | TRBV5-4 | CASSLARDRGLYGYTF | TGTGCCAGCAGCTTGGCCCGGGACAGGGGGCTGTATGGCTACACCTTC
once | - | TRBJ1-2 | TRBV24-1 | CATRAERGSDGYTF | TGTGCCACCAGGGCGGAAAGGGGATCGGATGGCTACACCTTC
- | TRBD2 | TRBJ2-1 | TRBV7-9 | CASSLGRTSGGPNEQFF | TGTGCCAGCAGCTTAGGCCGAACTAGCGGGGGCCCCAATGAGCAGTTCTTC
- | - | TRBJ2-7 | TRBV28 | CASSFPSGGFYEQYF | TGTGCCAGCAGTTTCCCTAGTGGCGGATTCTACGAGCAGTACTTC
- | TRBD1 | TRBJ1-1 | TRBV6-2/TRBV6-3 | CASSYGLTRTRGLNTEAFF | TGTGCCAGCAGTTACGGCCTCACGCGGACTAGGGGGCTGAACACTGAAGCTTTCTTT
- | - | TRBJ1-2 | TRBV6-1 | CASSEAGVYGYTF | TGTGCCAGCAGTGAAGCGGGGGTCTATGGCTACACCTTC
- | TRBD2 | TRBJ2-1 | TRBV7-2 | CASSSGLAGVDEQFF | TGTGCCAGCAGCAGTGGACTAGCGGGGGTGGATGAGCAGTTCTTC
once | - | TRBJ1-1 | TRBV12-1 | CASSLVPHPMNTEAFF | TGTGCCAGCAGTCTTGTGCCGCATCCCATGAACACTGAAGCTTTCTTT
- | - | TRBJ1-1 | TRBV14 | CASSHGGGVEAFF | TGTGCCAGCAGCCACGGTGGCGGAGTTGAAGCTTTCTTT
- | TRBD1 | TRBJ1-1 | TRBV7-2 | CASSSGQGAPTEAFF | TGTGCCAGCAGCAGTGGACAGGGGGCACCCACTGAAGCTTTCTTT
- | - | TRBJ1-1 | TRBV7-8 | CASSLGSLGHWGTEAFF | TGTGCCAGCAGCTTAGGTTCATTAGGACACTGGGGAACTGAAGCTTTCTTT
- | - | TRBJ2-7 | TRBV6-5 | CASSPRGREQYF | TGTGCCAGCAGCCCCCGCGGCCGGGAGCAGTACTTC
- | TRBD1 | TRBJ2-1 | TRBV5-1 | CASSLQGQGRNEQFF | TGCGCCAGCAGCTTGCAGGGACAGGGTAGAAATGAGCAGTTCTTC
- | - | TRBJ1-2 | TRBV30 | CAWSYEASYGYTF | TGTGCCTGGAGTTATGAGGCGAGCTATGGCTACACCTTC
- | - | TRBJ1-6 | TRBV7-9 | CASSHRAMEAAPLHF | TGTGCCAGCAGTCACCGGGCCATGGAGGCGGCACCCCTCCACTTT
- | - | TRBJ1-4 | TRBV6-5 | CASSQGLGEKLFF | TGTGCCAGCAGCCAGGGGTTAGGCGAAAAACTGTTTTTT
- | TRBD2 | TRBJ2-7 | TRBV7-9 | CASSPTSVGTKAYEQYF | TGTGCCAGCAGTCCCACTTCTGTCGGGACTAAGGCCTACGAGCAGTACTTC
- | - | TRBJ2-7 | TRBV7-3 | CASSLTYGVEQYF | TGTGCCAGCAGCTTAACGTACGGGGTCGAGCAGTACTTC
- | TRBD2 | TRBJ2-3 | TRBV9 | CASSVGLAGGTDTQYF | TGTGCCAGCAGCGTAGGGCTAGCGGGAGGCACAGATACGCAGTATTTT
- | - | TRBJ2-5 | TRBV27 | CASRGSGSQETQYF | TGTGCCAGCAGGGGCTCCGGCAGCCAAGAGACCCAGTACTTC
- | TRBD1 | TRBJ2-2 | TRBV27 | CASSPQGAITGELFF | TGTGCCAGCAGTCCACAGGGGGCAATCACCGGGGAGCTGTTTTTT
- | TRBD2 | TRBJ2-7 | TRBV9 | CASSAGGSASYEQYF | TGTGCCAGCAGCGCCGGGGGGTCTGCATCCTACGAGCAGTACTTC
once | - | TRBJ2-2 | TRBV9 | CASSVERSGYRDTGELFF | TGTGCCAGCAGCGTAGAGCGATCGGGGTATCGAGACACCGGGGAGCTGTTTTTT
- | TRBD1 | TRBJ1-4 | TRBV5-5 | CASSPGTGSEKLFF | TGTGCCAGCAGCCCGGGGACAGGTAGTGAAAAACTGTTTTTT